This T cell receptor beta chain stems from a study of T cells in Graves' hyperthyroidism and ophthalmopathy. For Graves' hyperthyroidism to be stable, ophthalmopathy could not progress within 18 months. Exclusion of patients followed from uncontrolled infection, other autoimmune disease, pregnancy or lactation. CDR1 is SEHNR and CDR2 is FQNEAQ in the germline V gene (reference sequence). The CDR3 sequence is 12 residues long. Trimming stripped 10 bases from V and 2 bases from J, with 11 bases between. Amplified TCR beta CDR3 regions derived from RNA transcripts. First-round RT-PCR with HTBI primers amplified the TCR CDR3 region. TCRdb re-called the multiplex PCR reads through MiXCR, storing one row per CDR3 protein. The table records roughly 840,000 distinct CDR3 sequences, approximately 40% of them present only once.

The chain couples TRBV7-9 to TRBJ2-5, with D unclear. Sequences were obtained from blood. This clonotype originated in a man aged 18 to 35 with Graves' hyperthyroidism. The DNA of the CDR3 is TGTGCCACCGGACCCCCGCAAGAGACCCAGTACTTC. Translation gives CATGPPQETQYF.